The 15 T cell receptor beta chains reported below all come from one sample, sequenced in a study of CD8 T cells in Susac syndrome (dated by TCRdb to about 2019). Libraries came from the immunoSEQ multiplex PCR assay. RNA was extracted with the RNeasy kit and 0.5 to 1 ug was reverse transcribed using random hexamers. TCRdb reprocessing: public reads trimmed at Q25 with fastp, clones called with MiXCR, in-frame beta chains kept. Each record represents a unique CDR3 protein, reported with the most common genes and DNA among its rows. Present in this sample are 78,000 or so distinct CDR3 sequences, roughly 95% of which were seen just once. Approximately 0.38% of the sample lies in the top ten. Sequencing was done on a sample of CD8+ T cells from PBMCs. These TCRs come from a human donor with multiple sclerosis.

CDR3 sequence (DNA): TGTGCCAGCAGTTCCGGGACTAGCGGGCCCGGTGGCGCCGGGGAGCTGTTTTTT. As protein: CASSSGTSGPGGAGELFF. This rearrangement joins TRBV27 to TRBJ2-2; 12 bases agree with TRBD2. Losses at the gene ends were 4 bases for V and 6 bases for J; bases not matched to a gene: 12. The CDR3 consists of 18 residues. Germline values: CDR1 MNHEY, CDR2 SMNVEV (reference sequence).

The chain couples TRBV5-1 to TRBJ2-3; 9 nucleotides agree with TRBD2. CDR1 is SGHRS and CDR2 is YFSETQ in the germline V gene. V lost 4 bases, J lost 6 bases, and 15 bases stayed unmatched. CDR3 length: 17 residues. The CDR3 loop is CASSGLAGEAAVDTQYF. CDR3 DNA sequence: TGCGCCAGCAGCGGATTAGCGGGAGAGGCGGCCGTGGATACGCAGTATTTT.

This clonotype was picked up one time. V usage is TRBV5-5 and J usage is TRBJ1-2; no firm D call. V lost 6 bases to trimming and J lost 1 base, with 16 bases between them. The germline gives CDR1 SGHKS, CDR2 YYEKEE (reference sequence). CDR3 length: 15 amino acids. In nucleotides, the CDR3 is TGTGCCAGCACTAAATCCTACCCTAATAACTATGGCTACACCTTC. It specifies CASTKSYPNNYGYTF.

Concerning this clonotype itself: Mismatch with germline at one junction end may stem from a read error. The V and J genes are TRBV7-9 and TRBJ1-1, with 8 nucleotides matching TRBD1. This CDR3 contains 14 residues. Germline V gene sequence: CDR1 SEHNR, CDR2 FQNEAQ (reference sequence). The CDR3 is CASRPRTGNPEAFF. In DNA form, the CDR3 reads TGTGCCAGCAGGCCTCGGACAGGGAACCCTGAAGCTTTCTTT.

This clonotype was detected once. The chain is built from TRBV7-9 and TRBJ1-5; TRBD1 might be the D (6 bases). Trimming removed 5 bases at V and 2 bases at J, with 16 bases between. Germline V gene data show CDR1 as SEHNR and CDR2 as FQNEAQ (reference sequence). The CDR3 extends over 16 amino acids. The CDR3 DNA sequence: TGTGCCAGCAGCCACAGCAGGGGAAATGGCAATCAGCCCCAGCATTTT. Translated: CASSHSRGNGNQPQHF.

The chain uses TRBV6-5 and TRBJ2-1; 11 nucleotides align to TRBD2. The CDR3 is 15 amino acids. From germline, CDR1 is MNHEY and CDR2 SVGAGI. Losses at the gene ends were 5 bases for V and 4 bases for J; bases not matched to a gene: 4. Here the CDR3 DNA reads TGTGCCAGCAGTCCGGGACTAGCGGTATACAATGAGCAGTTCTTC. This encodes CASSPGLAVYNEQFF.

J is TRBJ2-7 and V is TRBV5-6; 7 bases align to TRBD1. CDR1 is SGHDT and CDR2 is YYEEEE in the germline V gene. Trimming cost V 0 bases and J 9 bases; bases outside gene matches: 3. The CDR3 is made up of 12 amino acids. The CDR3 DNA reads TGTGCCAGCAGCTTGGGAGGGGGCGGGCAGTACTTC. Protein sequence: CASSLGGGGQYF.

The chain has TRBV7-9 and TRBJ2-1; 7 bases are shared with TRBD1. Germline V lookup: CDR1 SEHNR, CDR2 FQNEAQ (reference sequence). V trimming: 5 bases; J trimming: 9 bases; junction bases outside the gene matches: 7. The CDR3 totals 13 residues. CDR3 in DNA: TGTGCCAGCAGCCATACAGGGGTGGCTGAGCAGTTCTTC. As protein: CASSHTGVAEQFF.

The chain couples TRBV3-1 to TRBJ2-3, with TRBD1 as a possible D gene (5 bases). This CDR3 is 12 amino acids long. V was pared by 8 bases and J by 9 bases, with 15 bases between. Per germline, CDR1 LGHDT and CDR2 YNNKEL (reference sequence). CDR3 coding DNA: TGTGCCAGCCGCGACGAGGACACAACGCAGTATTTT. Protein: CASRDEDTTQYF.

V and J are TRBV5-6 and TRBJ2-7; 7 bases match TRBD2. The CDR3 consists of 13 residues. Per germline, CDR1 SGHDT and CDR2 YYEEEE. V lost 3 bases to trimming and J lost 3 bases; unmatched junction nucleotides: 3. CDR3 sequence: CASSWGGIYEQYF. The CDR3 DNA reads TGTGCCAGCAGCTGGGGGGGTATCTACGAGCAGTACTTC.

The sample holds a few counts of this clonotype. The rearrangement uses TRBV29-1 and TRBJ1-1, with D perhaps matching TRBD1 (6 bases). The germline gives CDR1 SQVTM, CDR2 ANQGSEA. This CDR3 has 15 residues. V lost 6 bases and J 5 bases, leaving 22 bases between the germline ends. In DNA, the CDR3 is TGCAGCGTCCAGAGGGGGGACGGTATCGGGACTGAAGCTTTCTTT. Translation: CSVQRGDGIGTEAFF.

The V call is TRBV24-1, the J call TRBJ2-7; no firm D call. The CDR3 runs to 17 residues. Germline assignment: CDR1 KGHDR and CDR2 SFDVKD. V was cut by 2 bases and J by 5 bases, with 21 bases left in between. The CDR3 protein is CATSDSPDPSTRDEQYF. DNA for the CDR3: TGTGCCACCAGTGATTCTCCGGACCCGTCAACAAGAGACGAGCAGTACTTC.

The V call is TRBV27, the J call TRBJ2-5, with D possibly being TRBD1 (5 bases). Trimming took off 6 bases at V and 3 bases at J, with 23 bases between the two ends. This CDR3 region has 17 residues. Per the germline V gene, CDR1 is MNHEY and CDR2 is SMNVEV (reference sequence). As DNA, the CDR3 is TGTGCCAGCAGCACTAAGGCCCAACGCCAAGGGGAAGAGACCCAGTACTTC. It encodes CASSTKAQRQGEETQYF.

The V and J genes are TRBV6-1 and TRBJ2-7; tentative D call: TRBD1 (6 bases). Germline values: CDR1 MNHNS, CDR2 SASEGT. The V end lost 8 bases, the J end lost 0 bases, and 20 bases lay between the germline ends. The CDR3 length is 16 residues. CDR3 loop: CASPMTDRSFSYEQYF. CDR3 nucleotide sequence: TGTGCCAGCCCCATGACCGACAGGAGCTTCTCCTACGAGCAGTACTTC.

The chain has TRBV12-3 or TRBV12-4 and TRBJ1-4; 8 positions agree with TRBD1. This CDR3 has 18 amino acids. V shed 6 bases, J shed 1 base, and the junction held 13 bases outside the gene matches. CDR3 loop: CASRPDRGFGLTNEKLFF. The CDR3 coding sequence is TGTGCCAGCAGACCCGACAGGGGATTTGGGCTAACTAATGAAAAACTGTTTTTT.